Only a few counts were recorded for the clone carrying this TCR beta chain. Its antigen is unknown. This sample stems from a study of T cells in Graves' hyperthyroidism and ophthalmopathy. Study-level points and caveats: It was a median around 6 months before onset that the model predicted ophthalmopathy. Most clonotypes expanded in the thyroid (above 0.001) were also present in blood.

Uncontrolled infection, other autoimmune disease, pregnancy or lactation excluded patients. Fresh 10 ml peripheral blood yielded PBMCs. The CDR3 spans 16 residues. With V trimmed by 2 bases and J by 4 bases, 9 bases remained unmatched. Germline V gives CDR1 SGHTA, CDR2 FQGTGA. Template material for amplifying TCR beta CDR3 regions consisted of RNA transcripts. When the TCR CDR3 underwent first-round RT-PCR, the HTBI primer set was used. Using its own MiXCR run on the multiplex PCR reads, TCRdb lists one record per CDR3 protein. Of 500,000 or so distinct CDR3 sequences in the sample, roughly a sixth were seen once.

This receptor was taken from a woman aged 18 to 35 with Graves' ophthalmopathy. V is TRBV7-3 and J is TRBJ1-2; the match to TRBD1 covers 8 bases. Sequenced sample: blood. Here the CDR3 reads CASSLLAGGAGYGYTF. CDR3 DNA: TGTGCCAGCAGCTTATTGGCAGGGGGCGCGGGCTATGGCTACACCTTC.